This T cell receptor beta chain comes out of a study of blood T cell repertoires in COVID-19. In the study overall: Acute-phase and convalescent COVID-19 samples originated in the United States, Italy and Spain. T cells, B-cell-depleted T cells, or PBMCs provided the cDNA or gDNA that served as material.

Authors' methods: Reference gene primer amplification gave estimated nucleated cell counts. Libraries were prepared by immunoSEQ multiplex PCR; TCRdb keeps only in-frame clonotypes and omits some of them. D and trimming come from the DNA, and the V and J calls and clone size come from that table. The sample records some 70,000 clones, around 83% being singletons. Germline values: CDR1 SNHLY, CDR2 FYNNEI. V lost 7 bases and J 2 bases, leaving 11 bases between the germline ends. This CDR3 is 13 amino acids long. This receptor was identified in a man in his fifties or sixties with active COVID-19. Sample: peripheral blood. V usage is TRBV2 and J usage is TRBJ1-1, with D tentatively TRBD1 (5 bases). Here the CDR3 reads CASMGPLNTEAFF. The CDR3 bases are TGTGCCAGCATGGGGCCGCTCAACACTGAAGCTTTCTTT. The full variable domain, with the rest looked up from reference TRBV2 and TRBJ1-1, is EPEVTQTPSHQVTQMGQEVILRCVPISNHLYFYWYRQILGQKVEFLVSFYNNEISEKSEIFDDQFSVERPDGSNFTLKIRSTKLEDSAMYFCASMGPLNTEAFFGQGTRLTVV.